The T cell receptor beta chain under discussion was sequenced for a study of PD-1 blockade in classical Hodgkin lymphoma (dated by TCRdb to 2019 to 2021). Some background on the complete study: Nivolumab dosing was 3 mg/kg intravenously every 2 weeks, continuing until either disease progression or unacceptable toxicity. To define a peripheral blood immune signature of response to PD-1 blockade in classical Hodgkin lymphoma, the study combined TCR beta sequencing with CyTOF. Here is what the overall study found, with its caveats: Baseline TCR diversity was reported to be lower in newly diagnosed patients than in healthy donors, and even lower in relapsed/refractory patients. Lower diversity was seen in patients whose nivolumab began less than 1 year after ASCT, and these patients were left out of later analyses so that immune reconstitution would not confound the results. Trial patients with a complete response had baseline diversity similar to that of newly diagnosed patients, while partial responders and progressors had significantly lower diversity. The study was restricted to a single clinical trial cohort, and the causes of repertoire differences, possibly disease activity or prior therapy, were left undefined. CD4+ but not CD8+ TCR diversity rose significantly by C4D1 (p=0.0027 vs p=0.16), most apparent in complete responders (p=0.02).

Cut back by 2 bases and 3 bases, the V and J ends lie 11 bases apart. CDR1 MNHEY and CDR2 SMNVEV were looked up in the germline V gene (reference sequence). The CDR3 spans 14 residues, from the cysteine through the phenylalanine. Kept here is only the CDR3 DNA, which spans 42 bases and is read in frame from base 1. Genomic DNA was isolated using the Qiagen DNeasy kit from unsorted PBMCs as well as from negatively selected CD4+ and CD8+ fractions. TCR beta CDR3 regions were subjected to amplification by immunoSEQ multiplex PCR with primers that anneal to V and J segments. A synthetic immune receptor repertoire was used to minimize amplification bias, and remaining bias was computationally removed after sequencing. In the original analysis: Repertoire diversity was quantified as the Shannon entropy index using custom Python scripts. The unsorted, CD4+ and CD8+ repertoires were each analyzed separately, with the exception of combined analyses, where CD4+ and CD8+ sequences were merged in silico. Clonal expansion was defined as a frequency increase of at least 2-fold after treatment compared with C1D1, and clones undetected at baseline were assigned a pseudocount of 0.5. Singleton clones were defined as clones with 0 or 1 copy at C1D1, and non-singleton clones were defined as clones with 2 or more copies. Clones expanded in unsorted samples were labelled as CD4+, CD8+ or unknown by matching protein sequences in sorted samples from the same patient. Wilcoxon tests on paired samples were used to test changes in diversity from C1D1 to C4D1. This is the immuneACCESS table as TCRdb keeps it, with only in-frame sequences that have V and J called. A part of the clones is gone; compared with another copy, unresolved V genes explain less than half, and the rest is unexplained. V and J calls and clone size are copied from that table; D and trimming were computed from the DNA. The sample has about 43,000 clones on record, approximately 72% of them singletons. In total, the top ten clones hold approximately 3% of the sample.

The label giving this sample's time point can be read as: cycle 2 day 1 (C2D1) of nivolumab. Relapse after autologous stem cell transplantation had occurred in all trial patients, and cohorts A, B and C were distinguished by prior brentuximab vedotin exposure. A total of 50 to 70 patients with relapsed/refractory classical Hodgkin lymphoma made up the trial cohort, and each patient's best overall response was complete response, partial response or progressive disease. Trial patients were treated with single-agent nivolumab in the multi-cohort phase II CheckMate 205 trial. An independent review committee assessed best overall response by applying the 2007 International Working Group response criteria. Trial PBMCs were collected just before the start of nivolumab (C1D1) and during therapy at cycle 2 day 1 and cycle 4 day 1. Peripheral blood was collected in 8 mL Vacutainer Cell Preparation Tubes, from which PBMCs were isolated by centrifugation and then cryopreserved.

On this clone itself: Its target antigen remains unknown. No much larger clone exists at a distance of one base, and base qualities are not known.

This receptor was obtained from a human donor with classical Hodgkin lymphoma. Sample: peripheral blood mononuclear cells (PBMCs), taken before the second cycle of nivolumab. The chain is made from TRBV27 and TRBJ2-7, with the D gene not confidently named. At the DNA level, the sequence is TGTGCCAGCAGTTTAGGCGCAATGGACTACGAGCAGTACTTC. The resulting protein is CASSLGAMDYEQYF.